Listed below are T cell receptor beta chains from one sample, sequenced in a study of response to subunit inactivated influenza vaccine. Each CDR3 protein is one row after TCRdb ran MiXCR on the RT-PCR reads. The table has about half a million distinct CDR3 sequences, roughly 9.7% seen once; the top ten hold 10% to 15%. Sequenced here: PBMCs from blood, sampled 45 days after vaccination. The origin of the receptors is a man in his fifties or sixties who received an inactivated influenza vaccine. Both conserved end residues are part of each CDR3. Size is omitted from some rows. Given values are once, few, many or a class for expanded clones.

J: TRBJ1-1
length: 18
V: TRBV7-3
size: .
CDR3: CASSQYVGRGSLNTEAFF

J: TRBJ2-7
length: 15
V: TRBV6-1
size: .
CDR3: CASSGLGRPPGEQYF

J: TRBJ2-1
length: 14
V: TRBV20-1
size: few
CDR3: CSANGLAAYNEQFF

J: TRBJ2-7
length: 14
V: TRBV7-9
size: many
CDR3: CASSFSGSSDEQYF

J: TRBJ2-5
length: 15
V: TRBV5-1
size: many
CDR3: CASSLGRIGQETQYF

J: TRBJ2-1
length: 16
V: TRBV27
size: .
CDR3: CASLKWSGLLYNEQFF

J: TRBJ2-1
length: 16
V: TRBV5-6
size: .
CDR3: CASTPGRDLTWNEQFF

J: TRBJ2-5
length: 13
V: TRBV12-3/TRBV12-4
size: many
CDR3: CASKGRRSETQYF

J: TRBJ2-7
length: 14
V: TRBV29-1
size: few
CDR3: CSVEDFQGTYEQYF

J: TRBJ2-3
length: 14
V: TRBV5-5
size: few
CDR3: CASSSTTPTDTQYF

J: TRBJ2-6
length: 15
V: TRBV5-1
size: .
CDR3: CASSGGYSGANVLTF

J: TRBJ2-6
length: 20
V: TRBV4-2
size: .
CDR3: CASSQAFTSGAISGANVLTF

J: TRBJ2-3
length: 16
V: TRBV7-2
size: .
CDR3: CASSRLSGGVTDTQYF

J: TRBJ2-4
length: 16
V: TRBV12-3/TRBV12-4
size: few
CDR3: CASSPTSGGSKNIQYF

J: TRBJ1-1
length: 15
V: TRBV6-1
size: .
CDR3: CASSPPPRENTEAFF

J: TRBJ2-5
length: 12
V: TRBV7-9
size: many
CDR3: CASKGTGETQYF

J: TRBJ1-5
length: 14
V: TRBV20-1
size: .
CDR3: CSARRVDGNQPQHF

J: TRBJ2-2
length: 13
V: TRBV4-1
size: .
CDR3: CASSPIGAGELFF

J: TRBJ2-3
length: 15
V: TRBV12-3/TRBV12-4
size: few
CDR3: CASRRSGRREDTQYF

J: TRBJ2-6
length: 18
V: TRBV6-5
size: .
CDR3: CASSYSLILGSGANVLTF

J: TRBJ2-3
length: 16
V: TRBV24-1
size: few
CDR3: CATSDNGLAGTDTQYF

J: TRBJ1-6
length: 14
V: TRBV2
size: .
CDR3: CASRDGITNSPLHF

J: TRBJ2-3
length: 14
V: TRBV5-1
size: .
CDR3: CASSLAWDTDTQYF

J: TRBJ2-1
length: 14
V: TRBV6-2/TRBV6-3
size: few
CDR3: CATETRSSYNEQFF

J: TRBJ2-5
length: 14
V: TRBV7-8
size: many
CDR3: CASSPQDPKETQYF

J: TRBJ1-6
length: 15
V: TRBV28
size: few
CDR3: CATLSGQASNSPLHF

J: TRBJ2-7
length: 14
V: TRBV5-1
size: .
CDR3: CASSSYDRSYEQYF

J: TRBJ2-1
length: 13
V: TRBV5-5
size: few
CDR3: CASSATGPNEQFF

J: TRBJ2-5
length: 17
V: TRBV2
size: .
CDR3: CASIQTSGAAGGKGQYF

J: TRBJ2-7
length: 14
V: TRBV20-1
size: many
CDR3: CSATLAGVSYEQYF

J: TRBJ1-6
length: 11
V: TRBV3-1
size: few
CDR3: CASSQVGSLHF

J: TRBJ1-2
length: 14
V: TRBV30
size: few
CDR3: CASPLRQGSYGYTF

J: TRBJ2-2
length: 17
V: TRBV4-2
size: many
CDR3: CASSHPDRDLKTGELFF

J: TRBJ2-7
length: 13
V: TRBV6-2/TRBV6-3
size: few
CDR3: CASKPGLADEQYF

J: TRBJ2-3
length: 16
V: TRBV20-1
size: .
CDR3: CSARGVVGPRTDTQYF

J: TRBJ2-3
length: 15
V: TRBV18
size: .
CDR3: CASSPGTGTTDTQYF

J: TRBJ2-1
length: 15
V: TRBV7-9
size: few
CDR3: CASSQLAGGRDEQFF

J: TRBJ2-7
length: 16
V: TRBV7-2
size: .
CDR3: CASSSFRDRGLYEQYF

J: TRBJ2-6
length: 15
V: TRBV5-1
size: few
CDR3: CASSAGSSGANVLTF

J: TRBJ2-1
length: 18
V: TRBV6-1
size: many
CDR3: CASSPSRAGVPLGNEQFF

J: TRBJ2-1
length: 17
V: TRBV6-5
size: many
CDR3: CASSYSTGPLLYNEQFF

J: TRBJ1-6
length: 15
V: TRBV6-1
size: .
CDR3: CASKRTTSYNSPLHF